This passage covers 29 T cell receptor beta chains from one sample sequenced in a study of T cells in Graves' hyperthyroidism and ophthalmopathy (dated by TCRdb to 2018 to 2020). Preparation of the library involved multiplex PCR. Sequencing was performed on an Illumina HiSeq 2000. TCR beta CDR3 regions were amplified from RNA transcripts. A first-round RT-PCR of the TCR CDR3 used the HTBI primer set with the Qiagen OneStep RT-PCR kit. In-frame beta chains were kept once TCRdb had trimmed the public reads at Q25 with fastp and called clones with MiXCR. Every CDR3 protein is listed once, alongside the most common genes and DNA of its rows. The sample data list about 380,000 distinct CDR3 sequences, and about 13% of these were observed just once. 20% of the sample lies in the top ten. The source material was blood. These receptors all come from a man aged 25-40 years with Graves' hyperthyroidism that later progressed to Graves' ophthalmopathy.

This clonotype was observed many times. CDR3 loop: CASSDRRNTEAFF. The CDR3 DNA is TGTGCCAGTAGTGACAGGAGGAACACTGAAGCTTTCTTT. The chain links TRBV19 to TRBJ1-1, with TRBD1 as a possible D gene (6 bases). CDR1 and CDR2 (germline): LNHDA, SQIVND (reference sequence). V gave up 5 bases and J gave up 1 base, with 8 bases separating them. The CDR3 extends over 13 amino acids.

This clonotype was seen ten or more times. This sequence joins TRBV7-2 and TRBJ2-2; TRBD2 agrees at 10 bases. The trim removed 3 bases at V and 5 bases at J, leaving 6 bases unmatched. The germline CDR1 and CDR2 sequences are SGHTA and FQGNSA. This CDR3 is 16 amino acids long. The CDR3 loop is CASSFVAGGATGELFF. The DNA for the CDR3 is TGTGCCAGCAGCTTCGTAGCGGGGGGCGCGACCGGGGAGCTGTTTTTT.

The J gene is TRBJ1-5, the V gene TRBV6-1, with unresolved D. V lost 1 base, J lost 2 bases, and 12 bases lay in between. The CDR3 has 16 amino acids. CDR1 and CDR2 (germline): MNHNS, SASEGT. In nucleotides, the CDR3 is TGTGCCAGCAGTGAAGGAAGGTTGATTGGCAATCAGCCCCAGCATTTT. Residues: CASSEGRLIGNQPQHF.

This clonotype showed up many times. The V and J genes are TRBV30 and TRBJ1-6; D might be TRBD1 (5 bases). The germline CDR1 and CDR2 sequences are GTSNPN and SVGIG (reference sequence). This CDR3 contains 15 residues. The V end was cut by 0 bases, the J end by 11 bases, with 17 bases between. CDR3 DNA: TGTGCCTGGAGTGTAGTGGGACCCAGTCGAGCACCCCTCCACTTT. Translating gives CAWSVVGPSRAPLHF.

This clonotype turned up a few times. The CDR3 nucleotides read TGTGCCACCAGCGGTATACAGGAAACCTACGAGCAGTACTTC. It specifies CATSGIQETYEQYF. The V gene is TRBV24-1, the J gene TRBJ2-7; D is perhaps TRBD1 (5 bases). Trimming stripped 7 bases from V and 2 bases from J, with 14 bases between. Germline CDR1 is KGHDR and CDR2 is SFDVKD. The length of the CDR3 is 14 residues.

This clonotype was detected ten times or more. The V gene is TRBV20-1, the J gene TRBJ2-7; D is ambiguous. V was cut by 5 bases and J by 3 bases, with 8 bases left in between. Per germline, CDR1 DFQATT and CDR2 SNEGSKA (reference sequence). CDR3 size: 11 residues. The CDR3 DNA is TGCAGTGCTTTGACCCGCTACGAGCAGTACTTC. This gives the protein CSALTRYEQYF.

This clonotype has more than one count but fewer than ten. The V gene is TRBV28, the J gene TRBJ2-7; 8 bases are a match to TRBD2. The junction had 7 bases not matched to a gene; V was cut back by 1 base and J by 5 bases. Germline lookup yields CDR1 MDHEN and CDR2 SYDVKM. The CDR3 has 15 residues. The CDR3 DNA sequence: TGTGCCAGCAGTTTATATTCCCGGGGGGGAGACGAGCAGTACTTC. Its protein is CASSLYSRGGDEQYF.

The table lists this clonotype with many counts. This chain links TRBV3-1 with TRBJ1-1, with 8 positions matching TRBD1. Per the germline V gene, CDR1 is LGHDT and CDR2 is YNNKEL (reference sequence). V trimming: 6 bases; J trimming: 3 bases; junction bases outside the gene matches: 9. The CDR3 consists of 15 residues. CDR3 DNA sequence: TGTGCCAGCAGTCAGGGGGCATGGGGGTACACTGAAGCTTTCTTT. Translation gives CASSQGAWGYTEAFF.

This clonotype was counted many times. The chain links TRBV12-3 or TRBV12-4 to TRBJ1-1; D remains ambiguous. Trimming shortened V by 3 bases and J by 2 bases, and 7 bases separated the two germline ends. This CDR3 is built from 13 residues. DNA of the CDR3: TGTGCCAGCAGTTTTAACGGAAACACTGAAGCTTTCTTT. It translates to CASSFNGNTEAFF.

The sample holds a few counts of this clonotype. The chain is built from TRBV11-2 and TRBJ2-2; D unresolved. The V gene lost 4 bases and the J gene lost 7 bases, with 10 bases spanning the gap. Germline CDR1 reads SGHAT; CDR2 reads FQNNGV. The CDR3 covers 13 residues. The DNA of the CDR3 is TGTGCCAGCAGCTCCGGCTCGCTCGGGGAGCTGTTTTTT. This encodes CASSSGSLGELFF.

Many counts were recorded for this clonotype. The chain employs TRBV12-3 or TRBV12-4 and TRBJ2-7; 8 bases are a match to TRBD1. This CDR3 comprises 14 residues. V shed 5 bases and J 4 bases; nucleotides not matched to a gene: 7. CDR3 amino acids: CASSVNGQGYEQYF. As DNA, the CDR3 is TGTGCCAGCAGTGTAAACGGACAGGGTTACGAGCAGTACTTC.

In its sample, this clonotype was seen many times. The gene calls are TRBV2 and TRBJ1-4; 7 bases are shared with TRBD1. Germline V gene sequence: CDR1 SNHLY, CDR2 FYNNEI. The ends lost 2 bases at V and 11 bases at J; junction bases unmatched: 11. The CDR3 has 15 residues. The CDR3 DNA follows: TGTGCCAGCAGTGAAAACAATAGGGGGCGCGGGAAACTGTTTTTT. Residues: CASSENNRGRGKLFF.

V is TRBV5-1 and J is TRBJ1-2, with a weak D call TRBD1 (6 bases). Germline V lookup: CDR1 SGHRS, CDR2 YFSETQ. The V end was cut by 4 bases, the J end by 9 bases, with 16 bases between. The CDR3 length is 13 residues. CDR3 sequence (DNA): TGCGCCAGCAGCCTTTACCGCGGGGACAGCTACACCTTC. Translation gives CASSLYRGDSYTF.

The rearrangement uses TRBV5-8 and TRBJ2-5; D may be TRBD1 (6 bases). V was trimmed by 2 bases and J by 8 bases, leaving 13 bases between them. The germline V gene has CDR1 SGHTS and CDR2 YDEGEE. CDR3 length equals 13 residues. CDR3 DNA: TGTGCCAGCAGCTTTCAACAGGGTGGCACCCAGTACTTC. Translated, it gives CASSFQQGGTQYF.

This chain links TRBV6-1 with TRBJ2-3; TRBD1 might be the D (5 bases). V lost 1 base, J lost 1 base, and 6 bases lay in between. The CDR3 covers 14 residues. Germline V gene lookup returns CDR1 MNHNS and CDR2 SASEGT. CDR3 bases: TGTGCCAGCAGTGAAGGCAGGGGCACAGATACGCAGTATTTT. This sequence encodes CASSEGRGTDTQYF.

At least ten counts were recorded for this clonotype. The V gene is TRBV7-3, the J gene TRBJ2-3; 7 bases align to TRBD1. Germline values: CDR1 SGHTA, CDR2 FQGTGA. CDR3 length: 15 amino acids. The V gene end was trimmed by 4 bases and the J gene end by 2 bases; junction bases not matched to a gene: 6. The CDR3 spells CASSSQGSHTDTQYF. The CDR3 bases are TGTGCCAGCAGCTCACAGGGGTCCCACACAGATACGCAGTATTTT.

This clonotype appeared many times. J is TRBJ2-5 and V is TRBV11-3, with TRBD1 identical over 7 bases. The junction had 3 bases not matched to a gene; V was cut back by 6 bases and J by 5 bases. Looked up from germline, CDR1 is SGHNT and CDR2 is YENEEA. The length of the CDR3 is 12 residues. Here the CDR3 reads CASRRGRETQYF. The CDR3 DNA sequence: TGTGCCAGCAGAAGGGGGCGGGAGACCCAGTACTTC.

This clonotype occurred many times. The CDR3 loop is CSGRGGEYEQYF. DNA of the CDR3: TGCAGTGGCCGGGGGGGCGAATACGAGCAGTACTTC. The rearrangement uses TRBV20-1 and TRBJ2-7; 8 nucleotides agree with TRBD2. The V gene end was trimmed by 7 bases and the J gene end by 4 bases; junction bases not matched to a gene: 6. The CDR3 loop spans 12 amino acids. Per the germline V gene, CDR1 is DFQATT and CDR2 is SNEGSKA (reference sequence).

This clonotype has only a few counts. Here the CDR3 DNA reads TGTGCCAGCAGCTTAACGGGGACAGGGGGAAATGGCTACACCTTC. Translated, it gives CASSLTGTGGNGYTF. V is TRBV7-8 and J is TRBJ1-2; 11 bases fit TRBD1. From germline, CDR1 is SGHVS and CDR2 FQNEAQ. This CDR3 contains 15 residues. V was clipped by 2 bases and J by 6 bases; unmatched bases: 5.

This clonotype was seen repeatedly, ten times or more. The genes are TRBV6-1 and TRBJ2-1, with a possible D match to TRBD1 (6 bases). Trimming took 7 bases from V and 0 from J, leaving 22 bases between them. The CDR3 contains 18 residues. Germline V gives CDR1 MNHNS, CDR2 SASEGT. CDR3 nucleotide sequence: TGTGCCAGCAAATACTCATCCGCAGGGGTAAGCTCCTACAATGAGCAGTTCTTC. This encodes CASKYSSAGVSSYNEQFF.

The chain couples TRBV6-1 to TRBJ2-5; D assignment may be TRBD1 or TRBD2 (6 bases each). The CDR3 covers 14 residues. V was cut by 6 bases and J by 5 bases, with 16 bases left in between. Per the germline V gene, CDR1 is MNHNS and CDR2 is SASEGT. CDR3 sequence (DNA): TGTGCCAGCAGCTCCCCGGGGGCGAGCGAGACCCAGTACTTC. Translated, it gives CASSSPGASETQYF.

The chain carries TRBV12-3 or TRBV12-4 and TRBJ2-1; D remains ambiguous. The CDR3 has 12 residues. Trimming pared 6 bases from V and 7 bases from J, leaving 10 bases between. The CDR3 nucleotides are TGTGCCAGCAGAGATGCCCTGAATGAGCAGTTCTTC. This translates into CASRDALNEQFF.

This clonotype turned up a few times. The rearrangement joins TRBV25-1 to TRBJ1-2; D not resolved. The germline V gene has CDR1 MGHDK and CDR2 SYGVNS. The CDR3 length is 13 residues. The germline V and J ends were trimmed by 4 bases and 7 bases, with 13 bases remaining between them. CDR3 coding DNA: TGTGCCAGCAGTGCTAAACAGAATCGTGGCTACACCTTC. Its protein product is CASSAKQNRGYTF.

This clonotype was picked up many times. This rearrangement joins TRBV12-3 or TRBV12-4 to TRBJ2-1; 12 bases are a match to TRBD2. Unmatched junction bases numbered 16, after V lost 3 bases and J lost 7 bases. CDR3 length equals 19 residues. The CDR3 sequence is CASSLRGVTSGGGGNEQFF. The CDR3 DNA is TGTGCCAGCAGTTTGAGGGGGGTGACTAGCGGGGGTGGCGGGAATGAGCAGTTCTTC.

Many counts were recorded for this clonotype. This rearrangement joins TRBV27 to TRBJ1-2; D might be TRBD1 (6 bases). This CDR3 region has 14 residues. V dropped 8 bases and J dropped 5 bases, with 18 bases sitting between them. Germline-derived CDR1 and CDR2 are MNHEY and SMNVEV (reference sequence). The CDR3 DNA follows: TGTGCCAGCGGGGGTTTTGGACAGCTTTATGGCTACACCTTC. Its protein is CASGGFGQLYGYTF.

This clonotype was counted ten times or more. The chain combines TRBV11-2 with TRBJ2-1; D possibly corresponds to TRBD2 (5 bases). The V and J ends lost 2 bases and 8 bases respectively, with 16 bases between them. Germline V gives CDR1 SGHAT, CDR2 FQNNGV. The CDR3 sequence is 15 residues long. The CDR3 sequence: CASSLLDGIADEQFF. DNA of the CDR3: TGTGCCAGCAGCTTATTGGACGGGATCGCGGATGAGCAGTTCTTC.

The rearrangement joins TRBV6-1 to TRBJ1-3; D is unresolved. The CDR3 consists of 18 residues. The V end lost 6 bases, the J end lost 0 bases, and 21 bases lay between the germline ends. Germline CDR1 reads MNHNS; CDR2 reads SASEGT. CDR3: CASSPTISETSSGNTIYF. The CDR3 region has the DNA TGTGCCAGCAGCCCCACCATTTCCGAGACGTCCTCTGGAAACACCATATATTTT.

This clonotype was found many times. The gene calls are TRBV6-1 and TRBJ2-7, with TRBD2 identical over 8 bases. The CDR3 is 13 residues long. The germline V gene has CDR1 MNHNS and CDR2 SASEGT. J was trimmed by 8 bases and V by 5 bases; bases with no gene match: 8. The CDR3 sequence is CASSYVREGKQYF. The CDR3 DNA reads TGTGCCAGCAGTTACGTTCGGGAGGGGAAGCAGTACTTC.

This clonotype has a handful of counts. V and J are TRBV4-1 and TRBJ2-2, with unresolved D. V was shortened by 1 base and J by 9 bases, with 12 bases between the two germline ends. CDR1 is MGHRA, CDR2 YSYEKL, per germline. The CDR3 extends over 14 amino acids. In DNA form, the CDR3 reads TGCGCCAGCAGCCAAGGTACTCGGAGCAGGGAGCTGTTTTTT. It specifies CASSQGTRSRELFF.